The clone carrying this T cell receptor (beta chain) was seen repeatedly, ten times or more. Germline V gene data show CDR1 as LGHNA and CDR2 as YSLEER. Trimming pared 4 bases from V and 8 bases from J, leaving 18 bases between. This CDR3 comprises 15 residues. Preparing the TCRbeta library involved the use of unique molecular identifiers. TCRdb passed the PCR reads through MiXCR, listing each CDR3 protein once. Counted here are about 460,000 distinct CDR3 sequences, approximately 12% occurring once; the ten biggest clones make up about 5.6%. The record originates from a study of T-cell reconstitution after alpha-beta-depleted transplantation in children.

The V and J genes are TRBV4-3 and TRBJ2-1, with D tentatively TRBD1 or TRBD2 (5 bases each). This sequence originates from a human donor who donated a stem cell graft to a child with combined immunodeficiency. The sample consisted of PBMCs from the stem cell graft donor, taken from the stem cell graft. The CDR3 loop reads CASSPIRDALHEQFF. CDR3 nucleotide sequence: TGCGCCAGCAGCCCAATCCGGGACGCCCTGCATGAGCAGTTCTTC.